This T cell receptor beta chain is drawn from a study of T cell responses to AZD1222 COVID-19 vaccine. Comment on this clone: Its target is unknown.

J gave up 5 bases and V 0 bases, and 4 bases lay outside the gene matches. This CDR3 spans 15 amino acids. Germline-derived CDR1 and CDR2 are SGDLS and YYNGEE. Study-level points and caveats: Only 5 or 6 AZD1222 recipients were seropositive at baseline. No day 14 peak samples; only post-peak repertoires were characterized. There were vaccine-associated CD4 TCRs across spike, dominant at 160-218 and 743-854.

Assay used: immunoSEQ multiplex PCR; TCRdb lists only in-frame clones, some missing. The table lists 140,000 or so clones, 88% of them singletons, with about 3% in the top ten. The material sequenced was peripheral blood, taken on day 0 of AZD1222 vaccination. This chain uses TRBV9 with TRBJ2-2, with 7 nucleotides matching TRBD2. The TCR sequence derives from an adult in good health. The CDR3, as DNA: TGTGCCAGCAGCGTAGAAGCGGGGCCTACCGGGGAGCTGTTTTTT. Translation gives CASSVEAGPTGELFF.